These 12 T cell receptor beta chains were all obtained from the same sample, sequenced in a study of glioma-infiltrating T cells after dendritic cell vaccination. Clones were sequenced by immunoSEQ multiplex PCR, and TCRdb holds only the in-frame ones, with some missing. The sample contains approximately 82,000 clones, around nine tenths of which appear only once. The sample in question was blood, obtained before dendritic cell vaccination. Every receptor here comes from a human donor with glioblastoma.

J is TRBJ1-5 and V is TRBV2; TRBD1 matches at 10 bases. Trimming removed 5 bases from V and 9 bases from J; junction bases left unmatched: 10. This CDR3 spans 15 amino acids. Germline CDR1 is SNHLY and CDR2 is FYNNEI. The CDR3 DNA reads TGTGCCAGCAGTACGGACAGGGGGTGGGTCCGGCCCCAGCATTTT. This codes for CASSTDRGWVRPQHF.

This clone was seen just once. The J gene is TRBJ1-2, the V gene TRBV27; unclear D gene. This CDR3 contains 13 residues. Germline values: CDR1 MNHEY, CDR2 SMNVEV (reference sequence). V was clipped by 5 bases and J by 5 bases, with 12 bases between them. The CDR3 sequence: CASSPQRSYGYTF. Written as DNA, the CDR3 is TGTGCCAGCAGTCCTCAGAGGAGTTATGGCTACACCTTC.

The chain carries TRBV19 and TRBJ1-2; the D gene is possibly TRBD1 (6 bases). The CDR3 is 17 residues long. Trimming removed 0 bases from V and 4 bases from J, with 18 bases in between. The V gene's germline CDR1 is LNHDA and CDR2 SQIVND (reference sequence). The CDR3 nucleotides read TGTGCCAGTAGTATAGAGACCACGACAGGCCTTGGCTATGGCTACACCTTC. Residues: CASSIETTTGLGYGYTF.

This clone is a singleton in its sample. The rearrangement uses TRBV6-1 and TRBJ1-2; D ambiguous. V lost 3 bases and J lost 4, with 3 bases in between. Germline CDR1 is MNHNS and CDR2 is SASEGT. This CDR3 is built from 11 residues. CDR3 sequence (DNA): TGTGCCAGCAGTGATCTCTATGGCTACACCTTC. Translated, it gives CASSDLYGYTF.

V and J are TRBV30 and TRBJ2-7, with 7 bases lining up with TRBD1. This CDR3 is 14 amino acids long. CDR1 and CDR2 (germline): GTSNPN, SVGIG (reference sequence). J was trimmed by 7 bases and V by 2 bases; bases with no gene match: 11. CDR3: CAWSTGAYLREQYF. CDR3 bases: TGTGCCTGGAGTACAGGGGCCTACTTAAGGGAGCAGTACTTC.

The chain carries TRBV11-3 and TRBJ2-7, with TRBD1 matching over 8 bases. In germline, CDR1 is SGHNT, CDR2 YENEEA. CDR3 length equals 14 residues. V shed 6 bases and J 5 bases; nucleotides not matched to a gene: 9. This chain's CDR3 is CASRNDRGGDEQYF. CDR3 bases: TGTGCCAGCAGGAACGACAGGGGAGGAGACGAGCAGTACTTC.

This clone was counted a few times. The chain links TRBV10-1 to TRBJ1-1; D is unresolved. The CDR3 is 14 residues long. Trimming removed 4 bases from V and 1 base from J, with 10 bases in between. CDR1 and CDR2 (germline): WNHNN, SYGVQD (reference sequence). The DNA for the CDR3 is TGCGCCAGCAGTGTCTCCCCAGGGAACACTGAAGCTTTCTTT. Amino acids: CASSVSPGNTEAFF.

The CDR3: CASRPTGGASGELFF. The CDR3 nucleotides read TGTGCCAGCAGACCGACAGGGGGCGCGTCCGGGGAGCTGTTTTTT. This chain links TRBV6-4 with TRBJ2-2, with 10 bases that match TRBD1. The CDR3 loop spans 15 amino acids. Germline lookup yields CDR1 MRHNA and CDR2 SNTAGT. Trimming cost V 6 bases and J 6 bases; bases outside gene matches: 7.

This chain links TRBV19 with TRBJ2-7; D may be TRBD2 (5 bases). CDR3 length equals 12 residues. Germline CDR1 reads LNHDA; CDR2 reads SQIVND (reference sequence). With 3 bases removed from V and 5 bases from J, the gap between germline ends came to 8 bases. CDR3 DNA: TGTGCCAGTAGTATGATCGGGGACGAGCAGTACTTC. As protein: CASSMIGDEQYF.

This chain connects TRBV4-1 to TRBJ1-4, with D possibly matching TRBD1 (6 bases). Germline assignment: CDR1 MGHRA and CDR2 YSYEKL. This CDR3 spans 15 amino acids. The ends were cut back, 2 bases at V and 8 bases at J, with 15 bases in the middle. The CDR3 is CASSQPGRGSEKLFF. CDR3 DNA sequence: TGCGCCAGCAGCCAACCTGGAAGGGGGAGCGAAAAACTGTTTTTT.

The chain joins TRBV2 to TRBJ1-5, with D possibly matching TRBD1 (5 bases). V was clipped by 4 bases and J by 0 bases, with 10 bases between them. Germline V lookup: CDR1 SNHLY, CDR2 FYNNEI. This CDR3 has 15 amino acids. This CDR3 reads CASSGGLYSNQPQHF. The CDR3 DNA sequence: TGTGCCAGCAGTGGGGGCCTATATAGCAATCAGCCCCAGCATTTT.

This rearrangement joins TRBV5-1 to TRBJ2-3; 7 bases fit TRBD1. The V gene end was trimmed by 1 base and the J gene end by 1 base; junction bases not matched to a gene: 9. Per the germline V gene, CDR1 is SGHRS and CDR2 is YFSETQ. The CDR3 totals 17 residues. The CDR3 region is CASSLSRQGTGTDTQYF. Here the CDR3 DNA reads TGCGCCAGCAGCTTGTCCCGACAGGGAACCGGCACAGATACGCAGTATTTT.